This TCR beta chain stems from a study of naive and memory T cell subsets (dated by TCRdb to the late 2010s). Looking at the study overall: Sorted naive and memory T cell subsets from peripheral blood were analyzed in the study using a UMI-based, open-source pipeline for TCR alpha and beta sequencing. The functional CMV T cell responses agreed completely with IgG serology results. RNA was DNase-treated and reverse transcribed with TCR constant-region primers, mostly using SuperScript III. General findings and caveats noted by the study authors: No ground truth was available to validate the repertoire findings for the naive and memory subsets. After error correction, only a single occurrence was seen for over 95% of naive TCR sequences, so much steeper abundance distributions were produced than in memory subsets. In both CD4 and CD8 cells, going from naive through CM, EM and EMRA, the Gini index went up while Shannon and inverse Simpson diversity went down. A power law was followed by TCR abundance, with an exponent that differed between naive and memory subsets but was consistent across the three individuals. RNA-based TCR counts may be affected by expression changes linked to T cell activation and differentiation. A few larger clonotypes were found in naive repertoires, especially CD8, and these larger clonotypes were possibly memory cells re-expressing CD45RA. Single alpha or beta chain sequences, rather than paired alpha/beta receptors, were used to define clonotypes.

Trimmed from V: 8 bases; trimmed from J: 0 bases; junction bases lacking a gene match: 1. Counted from cysteine to phenylalanine, this CDR3 has 13 amino acids. CDR3 DNA is the only sequence kept; it has 39 bases, read in frame from the first base. CDR1 is given as ENHRY and CDR2 as SYGVKD, both from the germline V gene. From the second PCR step on, the TCR alpha and beta chain libraries were amplified in separate reactions. CMV status of each donor was established by measuring IFNgamma production from CD4+ T cells after fresh PBMCs were stimulated overnight with CMV viral lysate. Using Miltenyi beads, CD4 T cells were first positively selected, and CD8 T cells were then positively selected from the CD4-negative fraction. Cells were stained for CD3, CD4, CD8, CD45RA, CD27 and a live/dead dye and were sorted on a BD Aria II into four subsets based on CD45RA and CD27. A few healthy volunteers provided blood, and each donor's sample was split into CD4 and CD8 T cells and then further divided into four differentiation subsets. Approximately 0.11 L of peripheral blood was drawn per donor, and PBMC were isolated by Ficoll-Paque PLUS density-gradient centrifugation. The sorted cells were lysed in RLT buffer, after which RNA was extracted using a Qiagen RNeasy kit and kept at -80 degrees C.

Regarding this clonotype: Its antigen has not been determined. Within one base of it there is no much larger clone, and no base qualities were kept.

Library construction relied on UMI-ligation and nested PCR. The beta constant-region primer was an equimolar mix of two oligonucleotides covering both TRBC1 and TRBC2. T4 RNA ligase 1 ligated a single-stranded oligonucleotide carrying the SP2 primer and a 12-nucleotide UMI to the cDNA 3' end. Four rounds of PCR were used to amplify ligated cDNA, with nested alpha and beta constant-region primers being used together with the SP2 primer. Incubation of the ligation reaction was carried out at 16 degrees C for about 19-25 hours. To avoid over-amplification, PCR2 was usually performed as a SYBR Green qPCR and halted once a predetermined threshold was reached. Every purification after the first one was done using Agencourt AMPure XP magnetic beads. Library amounts were measured by Qubit and library quality was assessed on a TapeStation, where the main peak was expected at around 650 bp. Pooled libraries were sequenced on an Illumina MiSeq with v2 2x251 paired-end kits, typically giving roughly 0.85-2.2 million reads per sample. Each sample's library went into the pool at approximately 4 nM, and roughly 4.5-7.5% PhiX was added to help with cluster recognition. Turning to the authors' computational methods: FASTQ reads processed by Demultiplexor were assigned V and J genes by Decombinator through tag matching that tolerated a single base-pair mismatch. Collapsinator used UMIs to correct both sequencing errors and frequency errors arising from PCR heterogeneity. TCRs were translated and CDR3s were extracted from the conserved cysteine to the FGXG phenylalanine by CDR3Translator, with non-productive sequences being flagged. Repertoires were subsampled to equal numbers of UMI-defined TCRs before Gini, Shannon entropy and inverse Simpson indices were calculated. Power-law fits to clonotype abundance distributions were performed by maximum likelihood within the linear range. For one naive CD8 sample, the pipeline and MIGEC produced similar UMI counts, unique TCR numbers and clonal distributions. One analysis removed from the naive repertoire any naive TCRs that were also present in any memory subset from the same donor. Repertoires were searched for several thousand CMV-associated CDR3 sequences compiled from VDJdb and a published dataset. In TCRdb, the public reads were trimmed at Q25 with fastp and aligned with MiXCR, with productive beta chains retained. CDR3 protein duplicates are merged, each entry listing the most common genes and DNA. These V and J calls rely on TCRdb rather than the paper's analysis. Present in this sample are 130,000 to 150,000 distinct CDR3 sequences, 15% to 20% of which were seen just once. Jointly, the top ten make up about 0.14% of the sample.

Material for sequencing was naive CD4+ T cells from blood. The cell subset or site label, as the study defines it: naive T cells, CD45RA high CD27+. This TCR was recovered from a human donor in good health. The chain couples TRBV10-3 to TRBJ1-1; a stretch of 9 junction bases matches TRBD1. The CDR3 region: CAIRQGVNTEAFF. The DNA is TGTGCCATCCGACAGGGGGTGAACACTGAAGCTTTCTTT.